A selection of T cell receptor beta chains follows, all from one sample in a study of OX40 agonist ivuxolimab in advanced cancers. Generated by immunoSEQ multiplex PCR, the TCRdb table keeps only in-frame clones and is missing some. The profile shows 69,000 or so clones, around 83% of them singletons. The sample here was CD4+ or CD8+ T cells sorted from blood, taken in a trial of the OX40 agonist ivuxolimab. Every receptor here comes from an adult with an advanced solid tumor such as melanoma, head and neck, liver or kidney cancer. Both conserved end residues are part of each CDR3. The D gene is left open where the match is weak. Size values are once, few and many counts, or a class for expanded clones, and some rows have none.

V	length	D	size	J	CDR3	DNA
TRBV7-2	18	TRBD2	-	TRBJ2-3	CASSPVGKTSGSTDTQYF	TGTGCCAGCAGCCCAGTAGGGAAGACTAGCGGGAGCACAGATACGCAGTATTTT
TRBV25-1	14	-	once	TRBJ1-5	CASSEAGGHQPQHF	TGTGCCAGCAGTGAGGCTGGGGGACATCAGCCCCAGCATTTT
TRBV10-2	16	-	-	TRBJ2-3	CASRLSGGSRADTQYF	TGCGCCAGCCGACTATCCGGGGGTTCCAGGGCAGATACGCAGTATTTT
TRBV7-2	15	-	once	TRBJ2-7	CASSLKASVAYEQYF	TGTGCCAGCAGCTTAAAGGCCTCGGTGGCCTACGAGCAGTACTTC
TRBV9	16	TRBD1	-	TRBJ1-3	CASSPGTGYSGNTIYF	TGTGCCAGCAGCCCTGGGACAGGGTACTCTGGAAACACCATATATTTT
TRBV29-1	14	TRBD1	many	TRBJ2-3	CSVAPTGGTDTQYF	TGCAGCGTTGCCCCGACAGGGGGCACAGATACGCAGTATTTT
TRBV9	14	-	once	TRBJ2-3	CASSVQPNTDTQYF	TGTGCCAGCAGCGTCCAGCCCAACACAGATACGCAGTATTTT
TRBV2	14	-	-	TRBJ1-2	CASNNRDSAYGYTF	TGTGCCAGCAATAATCGGGACTCTGCCTATGGCTACACCTTC
TRBV7-3	14	-	-	TRBJ1-6	CASSFGGNNSPLHF	TGTGCCAGCAGCTTCGGCGGAAATAATTCACCCCTCCACTTT
TRBV20-1	10	-	-	TRBJ1-1	CSARTDEAFF	TGCAGTGCCCGGACAGATGAAGCTTTCTTT
TRBV21-1	13	-	-	TRBJ1-6	CASSKSGNSPLHF	TGTGCCAGCAGCAAATCGGGGAATTCACCCCTCCACTTT
TRBV7-2	13	TRBD1	-	TRBJ2-5	CASSLADRETQYF	TGTGCCAGCAGCTTAGCGGACAGGGAGACCCAGTACTTC
TRBV27	15	-	-	TRBJ1-6	CASSPGTSANSPLHF	TGTGCCAGCAGTCCAGGGACGTCGGCGAATTCACCCCTCCACTTT
TRBV7-6	14	-	few	TRBJ2-7	CASSLGGQSYEQYF	TGTGCCAGCAGCTTAGGCGGGCAGAGCTACGAGCAGTACTTC
TRBV5-4	16	TRBD2	-	TRBJ2-3	CASSLPGSGVSDTQYF	TGTGCCAGCAGCCTCCCGGGTAGCGGGGTTTCAGATACGCAGTATTTT
TRBV4-1	16	-	few	TRBJ2-2	CASSQVPGGGTGELFF	TGCGCCAGCAGCCAAGTCCCGGGGGGCGGTACCGGGGAGCTGTTTTTT
TRBV7-6	15	-	-	TRBJ2-1	CASSLIVAPGNEQFF	TGTGCCAGCAGCTTAATCGTGGCTCCGGGCAATGAGCAGTTCTTC
TRBV28	14	-	-	TRBJ2-7	CASSFAGSSYEQYF	TGTGCCAGCAGTTTCGCGGGGAGCTCCTACGAGCAGTACTTC
TRBV27	15	TRBD2	-	TRBJ2-5	CASSFISGGRETQYF	TGTGCCAGCAGTTTTATTAGCGGGGGGAGAGAGACCCAGTACTTC
TRBV18	18	-	-	TRBJ2-3	CASSPPNSLGSGTDTQYF	TGTGCCAGCTCACCACCCAACTCCCTGGGATCGGGCACAGATACGCAGTATTTT
TRBV4-1	13	TRBD1	-	TRBJ1-5	CASSRQGHQPQHF	TGCGCCAGCAGCCGACAGGGGCATCAGCCCCAGCATTTT
TRBV7-2	18	-	few	TRBJ1-6	CASSLRSTVNSYNSPLHF	TGTGCCAGCAGTCTTAGGTCGACAGTCAACTCCTATAATTCACCCCTCCACTTT
TRBV7-9	15	TRBD2	-	TRBJ2-2	CASSPIAGGTGELFF	TGTGCCAGCAGCCCCATAGCGGGAGGCACCGGGGAGCTGTTTTTT
TRBV5-4	13	-	-	TRBJ1-2	CASSNPQGDGYTF	TGTGCCAGCAGCAATCCTCAGGGTGATGGCTACACCTTC
TRBV19	15	-	-	TRBJ2-5	CASTDPPGAQETQYF	TGTGCCAGTACCGATCCCCCAGGCGCACAAGAGACCCAGTACTTC
TRBV6-1	15	TRBD1	few	TRBJ1-5	CATKQGATSNQPQHF	TGTGCCACCAAGCAGGGGGCTACTAGCAATCAGCCCCAGCATTTT
TRBV7-2	16	-	-	TRBJ2-3	CASSLALGGATDTQYF	TGTGCCAGCAGCTTAGCGCTTGGCGGGGCCACAGATACGCAGTATTTT
TRBV19	15	-	-	TRBJ1-2	CASSIGAGNNYGYTF	TGTGCCAGTAGTATAGGAGCAGGGAATAACTATGGCTACACCTTC
TRBV6-6	14	-	-	TRBJ1-5	CASRLGGGDQPQHF	TGTGCCAGCCGTCTTGGCGGCGGCGATCAGCCCCAGCATTTT
TRBV12-5	16	TRBD1	-	TRBJ2-1	CASGSRYERQGNEQFF	TGTGCTAGTGGTTCTCGCTACGAACGACAGGGTAATGAGCAGTTCTTC
TRBV2	12	-	-	TRBJ2-7	CASRGGPYEQYF	TGTGCCAGCAGGGGGGGCCCCTACGAGCAGTACTTC
TRBV7-2	15	TRBD1	once	TRBJ2-1	CASSLSGTGDNEQFF	TGTGCCAGCAGCTTATCCGGGACAGGGGACAATGAGCAGTTCTTC
TRBV25-1	16	-	-	TRBJ2-5	CASSEYGGETGETQYF	TGTGCCAGCAGTGAATATGGAGGGGAAACGGGGGAGACCCAGTACTTC
TRBV10-1	15	-	-	TRBJ1-1	CASSDGGTPNTEAFF	TGCGCCAGCAGTGATGGGGGGACCCCTAACACTGAAGCTTTCTTT
TRBV27	14	TRBD1	-	TRBJ1-1	CASSLRQGASKAFF	TGTGCCAGCAGTTTAAGACAGGGGGCTTCTAAAGCTTTCTTT
TRBV4-2	17	TRBD1	-	TRBJ1-4	CASSQEGQGPVGEKLFF	TGTGCCAGCAGCCAAGAAGGACAGGGCCCCGTGGGGGAAAAACTGTTTTTT
TRBV2	14	TRBD1	-	TRBJ1-5	CASSSDRVSQPQHF	TGTGCCAGCAGTTCCGACAGGGTGTCACAGCCCCAGCATTTT
TRBV18	13	-	-	TRBJ1-1	CASSNRVGTEAFF	TGTGCCAGCTCAAACAGGGTGGGCACTGAAGCTTTCTTT
TRBV27	15	TRBD1	-	TRBJ2-3	CASSLNRGMADTQYF	TGTGCCAGCAGTCTGAACAGGGGGATGGCAGATACGCAGTATTTT
TRBV6-1	15	TRBD2	-	TRBJ2-5	CASNMGLAGQETQYF	TGTGCCAGCAACATGGGACTAGCGGGTCAAGAGACCCAGTACTTC
TRBV30	13	-	-	TRBJ1-5	CAWSGGSNQPQHF	TGTGCCTGGAGTGGGGGCAGCAATCAGCCCCAGCATTTT
TRBV7-2	16	TRBD2	-	TRBJ2-3	CASSAGTSGRGDTQYF	TGTGCCAGCAGCGCCGGGACTAGCGGGAGGGGAGATACGCAGTATTTT
TRBV2	14	TRBD1	-	TRBJ1-5	CASSGTGGDQPQHF	TGTGCCAGCAGTGGGACAGGGGGGGACCAGCCCCAGCATTTT
TRBV9	15	-	-	TRBJ1-1	CASSQGRGAGGEAFF	TGTGCCAGCAGCCAGGGGAGGGGGGCCGGGGGTGAAGCTTTCTTT
TRBV9	14	TRBD1	-	TRBJ2-7	CASSRDRGTYEQYF	TGTGCCAGCAGCCGGGACAGGGGGACCTACGAGCAGTACTTC
TRBV27	15	-	few	TRBJ2-7	CASKWLAGGTYEQYF	TGTGCCAGCAAATGGCTTGCAGGGGGGACCTACGAGCAGTACTTC